A selection of T cell receptor beta chains follows, all from one sample in a study of blood T cell repertoires in COVID-19. Profiled with immunoSEQ multiplex PCR; TCRdb holds only in-frame clones, not every one. This sample has roughly 61,000 clones, with 75% to 95% found just once. The sequencing input was peripheral blood. The receptors were sampled from a man older than 75 with acute or convalescent COVID-19. The CDR3 runs from the conserved cysteine through the conserved F or W. D genes are given only for firm matches. The size entry is marked missing in some rows and otherwise reads once, few, many or a size class.

d_gene: TRBD1
abundance: -
v_gene: TRBV10-2
j_gene: TRBJ1-1
CDR3nt: TGCGCCAGCAGTTTAACCTTGGGACAGGGTAGCACTGAAGCTTTCTTT
CDR3aa: CASSLTLGQGSTEAFF

d_gene: TRBD1
abundance: once
v_gene: TRBV29-1
j_gene: TRBJ2-1
CDR3nt: TGCAGCGTTGAAGGGGGGACAGGCGGCGTCAATGAGCAGTTCTTC
CDR3aa: CSVEGGTGGVNEQFF

d_gene: -
abundance: -
v_gene: TRBV6-2/TRBV6-3
j_gene: TRBJ2-5
CDR3nt: TGTGCCAGCAGTTACGGCCAGACCCAGTACTTC
CDR3aa: CASSYGQTQYF

d_gene: -
abundance: -
v_gene: TRBV21-1
j_gene: TRBJ2-7
CDR3nt: TGTGCGAGGCGGGGGTCTTTCTCCTACGAGCAGTACTTC
CDR3aa: CARRGSFSYEQYF

d_gene: TRBD1
abundance: -
v_gene: TRBV5-5
j_gene: TRBJ1-4
CDR3nt: TGTGCCAGCACCCTGTTGCCCGGGACAGGCCAGGAAAAACTGTTTTTT
CDR3aa: CASTLLPGTGQEKLFF

d_gene: -
abundance: -
v_gene: TRBV9
j_gene: TRBJ1-2
CDR3nt: TGTGCCAGCAGCGTAACACAGGCCGATGGGGGCTACACCTTC
CDR3aa: CASSVTQADGGYTF

d_gene: -
abundance: -
v_gene: TRBV6-5
j_gene: TRBJ2-7
CDR3nt: TGTGCCATCTACTACGACTACCCGGGGAACGACGAGCAGTACTTC
CDR3aa: CAIYYDYPGNDEQYF

d_gene: -
abundance: -
v_gene: TRBV24-1
j_gene: TRBJ1-5
CDR3nt: TGTGCCACCAGTGATTCCCGGGACAATCAGCCCCAGCATTTT
CDR3aa: CATSDSRDNQPQHF

d_gene: -
abundance: few
v_gene: TRBV7-3
j_gene: TRBJ1-1
CDR3nt: TGTGCCAGCAGCTTTGGCCCGATGAACACTGAAGCTTTCTTT
CDR3aa: CASSFGPMNTEAFF

d_gene: TRBD1
abundance: -
v_gene: TRBV4-1
j_gene: TRBJ1-3
CDR3nt: TGCGCCAGCAGCCAAGGTGCGGGCTGGGACAGAGCTTTGGGAAACACCATATATTTT
CDR3aa: CASSQGAGWDRALGNTIYF

d_gene: TRBD2
abundance: -
v_gene: TRBV29-1
j_gene: TRBJ2-7
CDR3nt: TGCAGCGTTGGCAAGCGGGACGGCTCCTACGAGCAGTACTTC
CDR3aa: CSVGKRDGSYEQYF

d_gene: -
abundance: -
v_gene: TRBV3-1/TRBV3-2
j_gene: TRBJ2-7
CDR3nt: TGTGCCAGCAGCCAAGATGTTAGGACACGCTACGAGCAGTACTTC
CDR3aa: CASSQDVRTRYEQYF

d_gene: TRBD1
abundance: few
v_gene: TRBV20-1
j_gene: TRBJ1-5
CDR3nt: TGCAGTGCTAGTTCCGGGACAGGGTTTCAGCCCCAGCATTTT
CDR3aa: CSASSGTGFQPQHF

d_gene: -
abundance: -
v_gene: TRBV19
j_gene: TRBJ1-1
CDR3nt: TGTGCCAGTCGCCGACAGACTGAAGCTTTCTTT
CDR3aa: CASRRQTEAFF

d_gene: TRBD1
abundance: -
v_gene: TRBV2
j_gene: TRBJ1-5
CDR3nt: TGTGCCAGCAGTGAAGGGTTGACAGGGTATCAGCCCCAGCATTTT
CDR3aa: CASSEGLTGYQPQHF

d_gene: TRBD1
abundance: -
v_gene: TRBV28
j_gene: TRBJ1-6
CDR3nt: TGTGCCAGCAGTTCCCAGGGGGTCTATAATTCACCCCTCCACTTT
CDR3aa: CASSSQGVYNSPLHF

d_gene: -
abundance: -
v_gene: TRBV6-5
j_gene: TRBJ1-1
CDR3nt: TGTGCCAGCAGTTACTCTAGAGGGATCATGAACACTGAAGCTTTCTTT
CDR3aa: CASSYSRGIMNTEAFF

d_gene: -
abundance: -
v_gene: TRBV5-1
j_gene: TRBJ2-6
CDR3nt: TGCGCCAGCAACGACAGACCCACGGTTTTGGGGGCCAACGTCCTGACTTTC
CDR3aa: CASNDRPTVLGANVLTF

d_gene: TRBD1
abundance: -
v_gene: TRBV19
j_gene: TRBJ1-5
CDR3nt: TGTGCCAGCGCCGGGACAGGGGACCAGCCCCAGCATTTT
CDR3aa: CASAGTGDQPQHF

d_gene: -
abundance: -
v_gene: TRBV7-2
j_gene: TRBJ1-6
CDR3nt: TGTGCCAGCCGGGGACACAGCTCCTATAATTCACCCCTCCACTTT
CDR3aa: CASRGHSSYNSPLHF

d_gene: TRBD1
abundance: few
v_gene: TRBV4-1
j_gene: TRBJ2-7
CDR3nt: TGCGCCAGCAGCCAAACGGGACAGGGGACCGACGAGCAGTACTTC
CDR3aa: CASSQTGQGTDEQYF

d_gene: -
abundance: -
v_gene: TRBV7-6
j_gene: TRBJ1-3
CDR3nt: TGTGCCAGCAGCTTAGCACCCACAGGGTCCGGAAACACCATATATTTT
CDR3aa: CASSLAPTGSGNTIYF

d_gene: TRBD2
abundance: -
v_gene: TRBV30
j_gene: TRBJ2-1
CDR3nt: TGTGCCTGGAGGGAAGAAGCTCGGGACTACCTCTCCTACAATGAGCAGTTCTTC
CDR3aa: CAWREEARDYLSYNEQFF

d_gene: TRBD1
abundance: -
v_gene: TRBV10-3
j_gene: TRBJ1-2
CDR3nt: TGTGCCATCAGTCTACAGGGGAACTATGGCTACACCTTC
CDR3aa: CAISLQGNYGYTF